This T cell receptor (beta chain) was recorded in a study of shared clonotypes between healthy human individuals. Study-wide context: The study used three CD4 naive, three CD4 memory, two CD8 naive and one CD8 memory plate per donor.

Broader study findings: With a few donors compared, approximately 5% of naive CD4 clonotypes were shared.

Regarding this clone: What it binds is not known.

Germline V lookup: CDR1 SGHRS, CDR2 YFSETQ. The CDR3 contains 18 residues. J lost 4 bases, V lost 1 base, and 7 bases had no gene match. Sorted-subset replicate PCR reactions contained 150 to 200 ng DNA, corresponding to approximately 30,000 T cell genomes. Profiling relied on immunoSEQ multiplex PCR, and the TCRdb table lists in-frame clones only, not all of them. The sample shows about 640,000 clones, 72% of them seen only once. J is TRBJ2-2 and V is TRBV5-1; 13 nucleotides line up with TRBD2. The sequencing input was memory CD4+ T cells sorted from blood. Subset in this sample: CD45RA-negative fraction. This sequence was found in a woman in her 30s in good health. The CDR3 bases are TGCGCCAGCAGCTTGACTAGCGGGAGGGCCCTTCCCACCGGGGAGCTGTTTTTT. Translation: CASSLTSGRALPTGELFF.